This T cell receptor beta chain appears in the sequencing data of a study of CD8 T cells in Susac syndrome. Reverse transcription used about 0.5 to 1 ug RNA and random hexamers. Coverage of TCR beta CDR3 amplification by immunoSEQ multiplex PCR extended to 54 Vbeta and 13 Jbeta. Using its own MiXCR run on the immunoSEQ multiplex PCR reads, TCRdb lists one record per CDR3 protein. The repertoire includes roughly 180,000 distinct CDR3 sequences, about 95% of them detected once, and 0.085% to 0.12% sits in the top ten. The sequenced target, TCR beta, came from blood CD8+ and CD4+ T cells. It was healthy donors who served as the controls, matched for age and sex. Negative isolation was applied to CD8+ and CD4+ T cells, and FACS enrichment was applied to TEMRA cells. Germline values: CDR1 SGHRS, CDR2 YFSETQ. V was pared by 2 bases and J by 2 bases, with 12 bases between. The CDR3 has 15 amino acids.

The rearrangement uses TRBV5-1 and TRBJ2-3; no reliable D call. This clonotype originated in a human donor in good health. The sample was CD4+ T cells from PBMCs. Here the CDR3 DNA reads TGCGCCAGCAGCTTTAGAGACATAAACACAGATACGCAGTATTTT. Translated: CASSFRDINTDTQYF.